Below are 21 T cell receptor beta chains sequenced from a single sample in a study of blood T cell repertoires in COVID-19. Data came from immunoSEQ multiplex PCR; TCRdb stores just in-frame clones and leaves some out. There are about 260,000 clones in the sample; 65% to 90% occur only once, and about an eighth lies in the top ten. The sample comprised peripheral blood. All receptors derive from a human donor in a cohort sampled during active COVID-19.

The chain couples TRBV9 to TRBJ2-7, with TRBD2 identical over 8 bases. This CDR3 has 15 residues. Per germline, CDR1 SGDLS and CDR2 YYNGEE. Trimming removed 2 bases from V and 3 bases from J; junction bases left unmatched: 7. CDR3 residues: CASSVASGSGYEQYF. The CDR3 nucleotides are TGTGCCAGCAGCGTCGCCAGCGGGAGTGGCTACGAGCAGTACTTC.

In DNA form, the CDR3 reads TGTGCCAGTAGTATGCTAAATTCTGGGGCCAACGTCCTGACTTTC. Its translation is CASSMLNSGANVLTF. The chain joins TRBV19 to TRBJ2-6; D call uncertain. The CDR3 loop spans 15 amino acids. Trimming left V 3 bases short and J 1 base short, with 7 bases between. The germline V gene encodes CDR1 LNHDA and CDR2 SQIVND (reference sequence). Full variable domain (outside the CDR3, taken from reference TRBV19 and TRBJ2-6): DGGITQSPKYLFRKEGQNVTLSCEQNLNHDAMYWYRQDPGQGLRLIYYSQIVNDFQKGDIAEGYSVSREKKESFPLTVTSAQKNPTAFYLCASSMLNSGANVLTFGAGSRLTVL.

This chain uses TRBV6-6 with TRBJ2-7; the match to TRBD1 covers 8 bases. The CDR3 loop spans 15 amino acids. Germline assignment: CDR1 MNHNY and CDR2 SVGAGI (reference sequence). Unmatched junction bases numbered 9, after V lost 5 bases and J lost 3 bases. CDR3 in DNA: TGTGCCAGCAGTCAAACAGGGGGAGGCTACTACGAGCAGTACTTC. Translation: CASSQTGGGYYEQYF.

This clone showed up just a few times. V usage is TRBV12-5 and J usage is TRBJ2-2; 8 nucleotides match TRBD2. V gave up 2 bases and J gave up 7 bases; unmatched junction bases: 15. Germline-derived CDR1 and CDR2 are LGHNT and FRNRAP. The CDR3 extends over 18 amino acids. The CDR3 nucleotides read TGTGCTAGTGGTTTGTCTGCCGAGAGCGGGAGATGGCACGGGGAGCTGTTTTTT. Translated, it gives CASGLSAESGRWHGELFF. Filled out from reference TRBV12-5 and TRBJ2-2, the complete variable domain reads DARVTQTPRHKVTEMGQEVTMRCQPILGHNTVFWYRQTMMQGLELLAYFRNRAPLDDSGMPKDRFSAEMPDATLATLKIQPSEPRDSAVYFCASGLSAESGRWHGELFFGEGSRLTVL.

V usage is TRBV5-1 and J usage is TRBJ2-1; the match to TRBD1 covers 10 bases. The CDR3 has 17 residues. CDR1 is SGHRS, CDR2 YFSETQ, per germline. J was trimmed by 6 bases and V by 1 base; bases with no gene match: 10. CDR3 protein: CASSLWSGTGDVNEQFF. The CDR3 coding sequence is TGCGCCAGCAGCTTGTGGTCCGGGACAGGGGATGTCAATGAGCAGTTCTTC.

The CDR3 sequence is CSLCESYEQYF. For the CDR3, the DNA is TGCAGCCTTTGCGAGTCCTACGAGCAGTACTTC. This chain joins TRBV29-1 and TRBJ2-7; D is unclear. Germline CDR1 SQVTM, CDR2 ANQGSEA. Trimming left V 8 bases short and J 1 base short, with 9 bases between. This CDR3 comprises 11 residues.

The chain has TRBV15 and TRBJ2-5, with a possible D match to TRBD2 (5 bases). The V and J ends lost 3 bases and 4 bases respectively, with 18 bases between them. There are 16 residues in the CDR3. Germline V gives CDR1 LNHNV, CDR2 YYDKDF (reference sequence). The CDR3 spells CATSRSSSWAGETQYF. Written as DNA, the CDR3 is TGTGCCACCAGCAGGTCTTCTAGTTGGGCGGGAGAGACCCAGTACTTC. The entire variable domain, with the rest obtained from reference TRBV15 and TRBJ2-5, is as follows: DAMVIQNPRYQVTQFGKPVTLSCSQTLNHNVMYWYQQKSSQAPKLLFHYYDKDFNNEADTPDNFQSRRPNTSFCFLDIRSPGLGDTAMYLCATSRSSSWAGETQYFGPGTRLLVL.

The chain uses TRBV28 and TRBJ2-4; 7 bases match TRBD1. This CDR3 contains 17 residues. Per germline, CDR1 MDHEN and CDR2 SYDVKM. With V trimmed by 2 bases and J by 2 bases, 9 bases remained unmatched. CDR3 residues: CASSLHGQAVTKNIQYF. CDR3 nucleotides: TGTGCCAGCAGTTTACATGGACAGGCCGTAACCAAAAACATTCAGTACTTC.

V gene TRBV9 combines with J gene TRBJ2-7, with 8 bases identical to TRBD1. The germline V gene has CDR1 SGDLS and CDR2 YYNGEE. This CDR3 region has 14 residues. V gave up 0 bases and J gave up 7 bases; unmatched junction bases: 6. The CDR3 DNA sequence: TGTGCCAGCAGCGTAGGGCAGGGGGCGAGAGAGCAGTACTTC. Protein sequence: CASSVGQGAREQYF.

The chain couples TRBV12-3 or TRBV12-4 to TRBJ2-3, with unresolved D. V was trimmed by 3 bases and J by 4 bases, leaving 8 bases between them. The CDR3 covers 13 residues. The CDR3 here is CASSFFSADTQYF. As DNA, the CDR3 is TGTGCCAGCAGTTTTTTCTCGGCAGATACGCAGTATTTT.

This rearrangement joins TRBV7-9 to TRBJ1-5, with D perhaps TRBD1 (5 bases). The ends were cut back, 5 bases at V and 6 bases at J, with 11 bases in the middle. CDR1 SEHNR and CDR2 FQNEAQ come from the germline V gene (reference sequence). This CDR3 is 13 amino acids long. DNA for the CDR3: TGTGCCAGCAGCACCGGGGGGGGTCAGCCCCAGCATTTT. It specifies CASSTGGGQPQHF.

This chain uses TRBV19 with TRBJ2-3; 10 bases align to TRBD1. The CDR3 consists of 14 residues. The trim removed 6 bases at V and 4 bases at J, leaving 4 bases unmatched. Looked up from germline, CDR1 is LNHDA and CDR2 is SQIVND (reference sequence). The CDR3 loop is CASRGTGDSDTQYF. The CDR3 region has the DNA TGTGCCAGTAGGGGGACAGGGGATTCAGATACGCAGTATTTT.

This chain connects TRBV27 to TRBJ2-5, with 9 nucleotides matching TRBD1. The CDR3 spans 15 residues. CDR1 is MNHEY and CDR2 is SMNVEV in the germline V gene (reference sequence). V lost 2 bases, J lost 6 bases, and 7 bases stayed unmatched. The CDR3 DNA reads TGTGCCAGCAGTTTACTCGGACAGGGGATCAAGACCCAGTACTTC. Translating it yields CASSLLGQGIKTQYF.

The chain recombines TRBV28 with TRBJ1-2, with D possibly TRBD1 on 6 matching bases. The CDR3 contains 16 residues. Trimming shortened V by 5 bases and J by 0 bases, and 16 bases separated the two germline ends. Germline values: CDR1 MDHEN, CDR2 SYDVKM. The CDR3 here is CASSGTGRISNYGYTF. The CDR3 DNA reads as TGTGCCAGCAGTGGTACAGGGCGGATTTCTAACTATGGCTACACCTTC.

The V and J genes are TRBV9 and TRBJ2-1, with 8 bases fitting TRBD2. V dropped 2 bases and J dropped 4; count of bases not matched to a gene: 5. The CDR3 loop spans 15 amino acids. In germline, CDR1 is SGDLS, CDR2 YYNGEE. The CDR3 DNA follows: TGTGCCAGCAGCGTGGCTAGCGGGCATTACAATGAGCAGTTCTTC. This gives the protein CASSVASGHYNEQFF.

This chain uses TRBV3-1 (or the pseudogene TRBV3-2) with TRBJ1-2, with a possible D match to TRBD1 (6 bases). Germline assignment: CDR1 LGHDT and CDR2 YNNKEL (reference sequence). The length of the CDR3 is 14 residues. The V and J ends lost 1 base and 8 bases respectively, with 14 bases between them. The CDR3 loop is CASSQVGTSAGYTF. CDR3 nucleotide sequence: TGTGCCAGCAGCCAAGTGGGGACAAGTGCGGGCTACACCTTC.

The rearrangement uses TRBV7-9 and TRBJ2-4; D not resolved. Trimming cost V 2 bases and J 5 bases, with 10 bases left between them. The CDR3 extends over 14 amino acids. Germline V gene sequence: CDR1 SEHNR, CDR2 FQNEAQ (reference sequence). CDR3 region: CASSLMNSQNIQYF. The CDR3 nucleotides are TGTGCCAGCAGCTTAATGAACAGCCAAAACATTCAGTACTTC. The full variable domain, rest sourced from reference TRBV7-9 and TRBJ2-4, is DTGVSQNPRHKITKRGQNVTFRCDPISEHNRLYWYRQTLGQGPEFLTYFQNEAQLEKSRLLSDRFSAERPKGSFSTLEIQRTEQGDSAMYLCASSLMNSQNIQYFGAGTRLSVL.

The table lists this clone with a count of one. This chain joins TRBV2 and TRBJ2-7, with D possibly matching TRBD1 (5 bases). Germline CDR1 reads SNHLY; CDR2 reads FYNNEI. V lost 4 bases and J 5 bases, leaving 12 bases between the germline ends. The CDR3 length is 13 residues. In DNA, the CDR3 is TGTGCCAGCAGTGTCGAGCAGGGCAACGAGCAGTACTTC. The encoded protein is CASSVEQGNEQYF.

The V call is TRBV19, the J call TRBJ2-2; 15 bases are a match to TRBD2. The CDR3 loop spans 19 amino acids. With V trimmed by 8 bases and J by 7 bases, 17 bases remained unmatched. Per germline, CDR1 LNHDA and CDR2 SQIVND (reference sequence). CDR3 amino acids: CASYPAGLAGGSPGGELFF. In DNA form, the CDR3 reads TGTGCCAGTTATCCCGCGGGACTAGCGGGAGGATCCCCGGGCGGGGAGCTGTTTTTT.

V and J are TRBV6-5 and TRBJ2-1, with a possible D match to TRBD1 (5 bases). From germline, CDR1 is MNHEY and CDR2 SVGAGI. V dropped 6 bases and J dropped 9 bases, with 15 bases sitting between them. CDR3 length: 13 amino acids. The CDR3 sequence: CASSRAAGIEQFF. The CDR3 coding sequence is TGTGCCAGCAGCAGGGCCGCCGGTATTGAGCAGTTCTTC.

The chain carries TRBV30 and TRBJ2-7, with TRBD2 matching over 11 bases. The length of the CDR3 is 14 residues. Trimming took 5 bases from V and 2 from J; bases not matched to a gene: 5. Germline V gives CDR1 GTSNPN, CDR2 SVGIG (reference sequence). The DNA of the CDR3 is TGTGCCTGGGGACCGGGACTAGCGGCCTACGAGCAGTACTTC. It yields the protein CAWGPGLAAYEQYF. The full variable domain, completed using reference TRBV30 and TRBJ2-7, is SQTIHQWPATLVQPVGSPLSLECTVEGTSNPNLYWYRQAAGRGLQLLFYSVGIGQISSEVPQNLSASRPQDRQFILSSKKLLLSDSGFYLCAWGPGLAAYEQYFGPGTRLTVT.